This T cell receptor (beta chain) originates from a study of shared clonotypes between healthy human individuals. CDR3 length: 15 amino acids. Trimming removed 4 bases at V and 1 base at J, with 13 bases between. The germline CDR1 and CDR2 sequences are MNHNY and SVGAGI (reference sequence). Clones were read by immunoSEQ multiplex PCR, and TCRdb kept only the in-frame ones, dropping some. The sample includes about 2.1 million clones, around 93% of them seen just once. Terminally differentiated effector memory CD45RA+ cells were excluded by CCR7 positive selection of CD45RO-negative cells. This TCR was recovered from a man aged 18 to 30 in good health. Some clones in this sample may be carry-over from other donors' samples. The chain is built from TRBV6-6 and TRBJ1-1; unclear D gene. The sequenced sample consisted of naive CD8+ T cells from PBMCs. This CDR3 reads CASSFARVQNTEAFF. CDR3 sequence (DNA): TGTGCCAGCAGTTTTGCGAGGGTGCAGAACACTGAAGCTTTCTTT.